These 6 T cell receptor beta chains share one sample of origin, sequenced in a study of cytomegalovirus exposure and HLA in healthy donors. Profiled with immunoSEQ multiplex PCR; TCRdb holds only in-frame clones, not every one. This sample has 90,000 to 120,000 clones; roughly 88% occur once, and the top ten carry 3% to 3.5%. Material: PBMCs. Every receptor here comes from a woman aged 18-35 years in good health and CMV-seronegative.

The chain employs TRBV27 and TRBJ2-7, with TRBD1 matching over 11 bases. This CDR3 comprises 14 residues. Germline V gene sequence: CDR1 MNHEY, CDR2 SMNVEV (reference sequence). V dropped 5 bases and J dropped 6; count of bases not matched to a gene: 6. Here the CDR3 DNA reads TGTGCCAGCAGTGTGGGACAGGGGGTGAGCGAGCAGTACTTC. Residues: CASSVGQGVSEQYF.

The rearrangement uses TRBV5-1 and TRBJ2-7; a possible D gene is TRBD2 (5 bases). Germline V gene sequence: CDR1 SGHRS, CDR2 YFSETQ. The germline V and J ends were trimmed by 0 bases and 4 bases, with 11 bases remaining between them. CDR3 length: 14 amino acids. The DNA of the CDR3 is TGCGCCAGCAGCTTGGCGGGAATGAGTTACGAGCAGTACTTC. Its protein product is CASSLAGMSYEQYF.

This clone was counted only a few times. The chain recombines TRBV7-7 with TRBJ2-7, with 9 bases that match TRBD2. Germline V lookup: CDR1 SSHAT, CDR2 FNYEAQ (reference sequence). The CDR3 consists of 14 residues. With V trimmed by 2 bases and J by 6 bases, 5 bases remained unmatched. This CDR3 reads CASSLSLAGSEQYF. The CDR3 region has the DNA TGTGCCAGCAGCTTATCTCTAGCGGGGAGCGAGCAGTACTTC.

The chain combines TRBV25-1 with TRBJ2-7; TRBD1 might be the D (5 bases). The germline CDR1 and CDR2 sequences are MGHDK and SYGVNS. The CDR3 is 16 residues long. The ends were cut back, 1 base at V and 0 bases at J, with 13 bases in the middle. The DNA of the CDR3 is TGTGCCAGCAGTGAATTTAGTATCAGGGACTCCTACGAGCAGTACTTC. Translating it yields CASSEFSIRDSYEQYF.

The chain uses TRBV28 and TRBJ2-5, with a weak D call TRBD1 (6 bases). The germline V and J ends were trimmed by 5 bases and 6 bases, with 13 bases remaining between them. This CDR3 is built from 13 residues. CDR1 is MDHEN and CDR2 is SYDVKM in the germline V gene. CDR3 nucleotide sequence: TGTGCCAGCAGTCTACAGGGAGAAAAGACCCAGTACTTC. It encodes CASSLQGEKTQYF.

The chain carries TRBV27 and TRBJ2-7, with 8 bases that match TRBD1. Germline lookup yields CDR1 MNHEY and CDR2 SMNVEV (reference sequence). Trimming removed 6 bases from V and 2 bases from J; junction bases left unmatched: 6. CDR3 length: 14 residues. The CDR3 nucleotides read TGTGCCAGCAGGGACAGGGTAGCTACCTACGAGCAGTACTTC. This sequence encodes CASRDRVATYEQYF.